The 29 T cell receptor beta chains in this list originate from one sample, sequenced in a study of cytomegalovirus exposure and HLA in healthy donors. Primers: 60 Vbeta forward and 13 Jbeta reverse. Produced via immunoSEQ multiplex PCR; TCRdb's table is partial and in-frame only. This table holds 55,000 to 85,000 clones, about two thirds found once. Sequencing input: PBMCs. These TCRs come from a middle-aged woman in good health and CMV-seropositive.

This clone was seen at least ten times. The chain employs TRBV30 and TRBJ1-2; 7 nucleotides agree with TRBD1. With 1 base clipped from V and 4 bases from J, the junction kept 18 bases outside the gene matches. The CDR3 loop spans 18 amino acids. Germline V CDR1 and CDR2: GTSNPN, SVGIG (reference sequence). CDR3 protein: CAWSAHGTVEGLSYGYTF. The CDR3 DNA reads as TGTGCCTGGAGTGCTCACGGGACAGTGGAAGGGTTAAGCTATGGCTACACCTTC.

This clone was detected once. This rearrangement joins TRBV5-1 to TRBJ2-7; D not resolved. The CDR3 spans 15 residues. Germline V lookup: CDR1 SGHRS, CDR2 YFSETQ. The V and J ends lost 3 bases and 2 bases respectively, with 15 bases between them. The CDR3 bases are TGCGCCAGCAGCTCCAATCCGAGAGTCACCTACGAGCAGTACTTC. It specifies CASSSNPRVTYEQYF.

This clone was recorded once. J is TRBJ2-5 and V is TRBV5-6, with 12 positions matching TRBD2. Germline V gene lookup returns CDR1 SGHDT and CDR2 YYEEEE. The V and J ends lost 1 base and 10 bases, in that order; junction bases with no gene match: 8. The CDR3 runs 15 residues. CDR3 coding DNA: TGTGCCAGCAGCTTGTCGGCTAGCGGGGGGGAGGTCCAGTACTTC. It specifies CASSLSASGGEVQYF.

This clone has a single count. J is TRBJ1-1 and V is TRBV7-9; 9 nucleotides line up with TRBD1. This CDR3 is 17 amino acids long. Trimming cost V 2 bases and J 0 bases; bases outside gene matches: 7. The V gene's germline CDR1 is SEHNR and CDR2 FQNEAQ (reference sequence). As DNA, the CDR3 is TGTGCCAGCAGCTTACTCGGAGGACAGGGGCTGAACACTGAAGCTTTCTTT. Translating gives CASSLLGGQGLNTEAFF.

In its sample, this clone was seen a few times. The V call is TRBV19, the J call TRBJ1-4; D not resolved. This CDR3 has 13 residues. Trimming removed 9 bases at V and 7 bases at J, with 15 bases between. The germline gives CDR1 LNHDA, CDR2 SQIVND (reference sequence). CDR3 protein: CASIGREPEKLFF. The CDR3 DNA sequence: TGTGCCAGCATAGGGAGGGAACCTGAAAAACTGTTTTTT.

A word on this clone: Its ends do not fully match the called genes, so a read error is possible. The V gene is TRBV7-9, the J gene TRBJ1-4; a possible D gene is TRBD1 (5 bases). The germline V gene encodes CDR1 SEHNR and CDR2 FQNEAQ (reference sequence). The CDR3 covers 12 residues. The CDR3 sequence is CSSSPLSGTLFF. The CDR3 DNA is TGTTCCAGCAGCCCTTTGTCCGGGACTCTGTTTTTT.

This chain links TRBV7-9 with TRBJ2-7, with 8 bases that match TRBD1. V shed 5 bases and J 4 bases; nucleotides not matched to a gene: 7. The CDR3 sequence is 14 residues long. The germline gives CDR1 SEHNR, CDR2 FQNEAQ (reference sequence). CDR3 sequence: CASSPRGRIYEQYF. As DNA, the CDR3 is TGTGCCAGCAGCCCCAGGGGGCGAATTTACGAGCAGTACTTC.

V usage is TRBV2 and J usage is TRBJ1-1, with D unresolved. In germline, CDR1 is SNHLY, CDR2 FYNNEI. V gave up 3 bases and J gave up 3 bases, with 8 bases separating them. The CDR3 spans 13 residues. This CDR3 is CASSDSYHTEAFF. For the CDR3, the DNA is TGTGCCAGCAGTGACAGTTACCACACTGAAGCTTTCTTT.

The chain has TRBV5-6 and TRBJ1-3; D is unclear. There are 15 residues in the CDR3. The V end was cut by 4 bases, the J end by 0 bases, with 11 bases between. Germline CDR1 reads SGHDT; CDR2 reads YYEEEE. The CDR3 sequence is CASSLRAASGNTIYF. The CDR3 DNA is TGTGCCAGCAGCCTGAGGGCCGCCTCTGGAAACACCATATATTTT. Complete variable domain (other parts from reference TRBV5-6 and TRBJ1-3): DAGVTQSPTHLIKTRGQQVTLRCSPKSGHDTVSWYQQALGQGPQFIFQYYEEEERQRGNFPDRFSGHQFPNYSSELNVNALLLGDSALYLCASSLRAASGNTIYFGEGSWLTVV.

This chain joins TRBV19 and TRBJ1-2, with 7 bases lining up with TRBD1. Germline V CDR1 and CDR2: LNHDA, SQIVND (reference sequence). Trimming removed 5 bases from V and 6 bases from J; junction bases left unmatched: 12. This CDR3 comprises 15 residues. In DNA, the CDR3 is TGTGCCAGTAGTCCCCACCCGGGACAGAACCATGGCTACACCTTC. Translated, it gives CASSPHPGQNHGYTF.

This clone appeared once. This chain links TRBV29-1 with TRBJ2-3; weak D call: TRBD2 (6 bases). The CDR3 consists of 13 residues. The germline gives CDR1 SQVTM, CDR2 ANQGSEA. V shed 4 bases and J shed 6 bases, with 14 bases lying between them. In nucleotides, the CDR3 is TGCAGCGTTGTAAGTGGGGGGTCTGATACGCAGTATTTT. Translated, it gives CSVVSGGSDTQYF.

This chain connects TRBV29-1 to TRBJ2-3, with a possible D match to TRBD2 (5 bases). Trimming took off 0 bases at V and 0 bases at J, with 13 bases between the two ends. This CDR3 is 16 amino acids long. Germline assignment: CDR1 SQVTM and CDR2 ANQGSEA. For the CDR3, the DNA is TGCAGCGTTGAAGATTCTTTAGCGTGGAGCACAGATACGCAGTATTTT. As protein: CSVEDSLAWSTDTQYF.

V usage is TRBV29-1 and J usage is TRBJ1-1; TRBD1 might be the D (6 bases). This CDR3 is 15 amino acids long. V lost 5 bases and J lost 0, with 16 bases in between. Per the germline V gene, CDR1 is SQVTM and CDR2 is ANQGSEA. This CDR3 is CSVQRGGNLNTEAFF. The CDR3 DNA sequence: TGCAGCGTTCAAAGAGGGGGAAATCTGAACACTGAAGCTTTCTTT. The full variable domain, its missing parts supplied by reference TRBV29-1 and TRBJ1-1, is SAVISQKPSRDICQRGTSLTIQCQVDSQVTMMFWYRQQPGQSLTLIATANQGSEATYESGFVIDKFPISRPNLTFSTLTVSNMSPEDSSIYLCSVQRGGNLNTEAFFGQGTRLTVV.

V is TRBV6-1 and J is TRBJ2-3, with 8 positions matching TRBD1. This CDR3 has 17 amino acids. V lost 0 bases and J lost 6; bases outside the gene matches: 11. Germline loops: CDR1 MNHNS, CDR2 SASEGT. CDR3 coding DNA: TGTGCCAGCAGTGAAGCGCTCCCAGGGGGCGCGGTGGATACGCAGTATTTT. It codes for CASSEALPGGAVDTQYF.

V is TRBV6-5 and J is TRBJ1-5, with 9 bases fitting TRBD1. Germline V lookup: CDR1 MNHEY, CDR2 SVGAGI. V lost 4 bases, J lost 11 bases, and 6 bases stayed unmatched. This CDR3 comprises 13 residues. The CDR3 nucleotides read TGTGCCAGCAGTTTCGGACAGGGGAGGTCCCAGCATTTT. Residues: CASSFGQGRSQHF.

This rearrangement joins TRBV11-3 to TRBJ1-6, with D hard to call. Germline V gives CDR1 SGHNT, CDR2 YENEEA. The V end was cut by 5 bases, the J end by 14 bases, with 19 bases between. There are 14 residues in the CDR3. CDR3 DNA sequence: TGTGCCAGCAGCACCGGGGAGTCCCTCGGGGCCCTCCACTTT. This translates into CASSTGESLGALHF.

This chain links TRBV5-5 with TRBJ1-4, with D unclear. CDR3 length: 15 amino acids. The germline V and J ends were trimmed by 0 bases and 4 bases, with 10 bases remaining between them. Germline CDR1 is SGHKS and CDR2 is YYEKEE (reference sequence). The CDR3 region has the DNA TGTGCCAGCAGCTTGGTCGGTAGCAATAATGAAAAACTGTTTTTT. Protein product: CASSLVGSNNEKLFF. The complete variable domain, with remaining parts taken from reference TRBV5-5 and TRBJ1-4, reads DAGVTQSPTHLIKTRGQQVTLRCSPISGHKSVSWYQQVLGQGPQFIFQYYEKEERGRGNFPDRFSARQFPNYSSELNVNALLLGDSALYLCASSLVGSNNEKLFFGSGTQLSVL.

The rearrangement uses TRBV7-8 and TRBJ2-1; D remains ambiguous. Trimming removed 5 bases at V and 8 bases at J, with 16 bases between. The CDR3 contains 14 residues. The germline V gene encodes CDR1 SGHVS and CDR2 FQNEAQ. The CDR3 DNA reads as TGTGCCAGCAGCCCCCGACAACATATCGATGAGCAGTTCTTC. Protein product: CASSPRQHIDEQFF. Full variable domain (remainder filled in from reference TRBV7-8 and TRBJ2-1): GAGVSQSPRYKVAKRGQDVALRCDPISGHVSLFWYQQALGQGPEFLTYFQNEAQLDKSGLPSDRFFAERPEGSVSTLKIQRTQQEDSAVYLCASSPRQHIDEQFFGPGTRLTVL.

J is TRBJ1-6 and V is TRBV6-1; D not resolved. Deletions cut 4 bases from V and 4 bases from J, with 11 bases between. Germline V gene lookup returns CDR1 MNHNS and CDR2 SASEGT. This CDR3 is 15 amino acids long. Here the CDR3 DNA reads TGTGCCAGCAGTGTGGATCCCGGGTATAATTCACCCCTCCACTTT. Translation gives CASSVDPGYNSPLHF.

The chain uses TRBV2 and TRBJ1-5; 7 bases align to TRBD1. Germline V gene lookup returns CDR1 SNHLY and CDR2 FYNNEI. With V trimmed by 6 bases and J by 3 bases, 11 bases remained unmatched. This CDR3 region has 16 residues. The CDR3 DNA sequence: TGTGCCAGCAGCGGCCTCGGGACAGAATACAATCAGCCCCAGCATTTT. Its protein product is CASSGLGTEYNQPQHF. The full variable domain, in which reference TRBV2 and TRBJ1-5 provide the parts outside the CDR3, is EPEVTQTPSHQVTQMGQEVILRCVPISNHLYFYWYRQILGQKVEFLVSFYNNEISEKSEIFDDQFSVERPDGSNFTLKIRSTKLEDSAMYFCASSGLGTEYNQPQHFGDGTRLSIL.

This clone was detected a few times. The junction differs from germline at one of its ends, possibly a read error. V gene TRBV7-9 combines with J gene TRBJ2-2; a possible D gene is TRBD2 (5 bases). CDR3 length: 12 residues. Looked up from germline, CDR1 is SEHNR and CDR2 is FQNEAQ (reference sequence). CDR3 region: CSSRTFGGELFF. CDR3 in DNA: TGTTCCAGCAGGACTTTTGGCGGGGAGCTGTTTTTT.

A remark on this clone: An end of the junction does not agree with germline; a read error may underlie this. The V and J genes are TRBV2 and TRBJ2-7, with unresolved D. This CDR3 contains 11 residues. CDR1 and CDR2 from the germline V gene are SNHLY and FYNNEI. The CDR3 coding sequence is TGTGCCAGCAGTGAAATCTACGAGCCGTACTTC. Its translation is CASSEIYEPYF.

The rearrangement joins TRBV6-1 to TRBJ1-1; TRBD1 might be the D (6 bases). The V and J ends lost 0 bases and 4 bases respectively, with 12 bases between them. The CDR3 runs to 15 residues. Germline V gives CDR1 MNHNS, CDR2 SASEGT. The chain's CDR3 is CASSEASGEGTEAFF. For the CDR3, the DNA is TGTGCCAGCAGTGAAGCGTCAGGGGAAGGCACTGAAGCTTTCTTT.

The chain couples TRBV5-4 to TRBJ2-7, with 8 nucleotides matching TRBD1. The CDR3 sequence is 15 residues long. Germline-derived CDR1 and CDR2 are SGHNT and YYREEE (reference sequence). J was trimmed by 2 bases and V by 2 bases; bases with no gene match: 6. The CDR3 DNA follows: TGTGCCAGCAGCTTACGGACAGGGAGAACCTACGAGCAGTACTTC. This gives the protein CASSLRTGRTYEQYF.

There are a few counts of this clone. The junction shows a germline mismatch at one end, possibly a read error. CDR3 DNA sequence: TGTGCCATCAGTGAACCCGGGAACAATCAGCCCCAGCATTTT. Its protein is CAISEPGNNQPQHF. The gene calls are TRBV6-5 and TRBJ1-5; D remains ambiguous. Germline V gives CDR1 MNHEY, CDR2 SVGAGI. The CDR3 consists of 14 residues.

This clone was found a few times. This chain links TRBV18 with TRBJ1-1, with 10 bases fitting TRBD1. The CDR3 spans 14 residues. The J segment lost 6 bases and the V segment lost 4 bases, leaving 5 bases of the junction unmatched. Germline CDR1 is KGHSH and CDR2 is LQKENI. CDR3 sequence reads: CASSRQGAAAEAFF. The DNA for the CDR3 is TGTGCCAGCTCACGACAGGGGGCGGCCGCTGAAGCTTTCTTT.

The chain is built from TRBV5-4 and TRBJ1-2; D may be TRBD1 (5 bases). The germline gives CDR1 SGHNT, CDR2 YYREEE (reference sequence). V gave up 1 base and J gave up 2 bases, with 6 bases separating them. This CDR3 has 13 amino acids. The CDR3 DNA is TGTGCCAGCAGCTTGCCAGGGAACTATGGCTACACCTTC. It codes for CASSLPGNYGYTF.

This clone was observed a few times. The chain has TRBV12-2 and TRBJ1-6; whether TRBD1, the table's D call, matches the DNA was not checked. TRBV12-2 represents a pseudogene. The CDR3 spans 15 residues. The CDR3 region is CASRIGTGEGSPLHF. CDR3 DNA: TGTGCAAGTCGCATAGGGACAGGGGAAGGTTCACCCCTCCACTTT.

The J gene is TRBJ2-5, the V gene TRBV29-1; D not resolved. V dropped 4 bases and J dropped 3 bases, with 9 bases sitting between them. Germline CDR1 reads SQVTM; CDR2 reads ANQGSEA. The CDR3 totals 12 residues. The CDR3 spells CSVAADKETQYF. CDR3 in DNA: TGCAGCGTTGCCGCAGATAAAGAGACCCAGTACTTC. The full variable domain, rest sourced from reference TRBV29-1 and TRBJ2-5, is SAVISQKPSRDICQRGTSLTIQCQVDSQVTMMFWYRQQPGQSLTLIATANQGSEATYESGFVIDKFPISRPNLTFSTLTVSNMSPEDSSIYLCSVAADKETQYFGPGTRLLVL.